Below, 24 T cell receptor beta chains from the same sample are listed, as sequenced in a study of blood T cell repertoires in COVID-19. The repertoire was sequenced with immunoSEQ multiplex PCR; TCRdb's copy has only in-frame clones and lacks some. The repertoire has 150,000 to 250,000 clones, roughly four fifths of them found once; the top ten carry about 11%. The sequencing sample was made of PBMCs or T cells enriched from blood (not recorded which). These receptors originate from a man in his forties who had recovered from COVID-19.

This clone was observed a handful of times. The chain links TRBV7-6 to TRBJ1-1; 7 bases agree with TRBD1. From germline, CDR1 is SGHVS and CDR2 FNYEAQ. The junction had 6 bases not matched to a gene; V was cut back by 5 bases and J by 6 bases. CDR3 length: 13 amino acids. This chain's CDR3 is CASSKTGTSEAFF. CDR3 nucleotides: TGTGCCAGCAGCAAGACAGGGACTTCTGAAGCTTTCTTT.

The chain is built from TRBV29-1 and TRBJ1-1; maybe TRBD1 (6 bases). Trimming removed 8 bases at V and 4 bases at J, with 26 bases between. The germline CDR1 and CDR2 sequences are SQVTM and ANQGSEA. This CDR3 region has 16 residues. The CDR3: CSCREAGAPGGTEAFF. The CDR3 DNA reads TGCAGCTGTCGAGAGGCAGGGGCGCCTGGTGGCACTGAAGCTTTCTTT.

The genes are TRBV4-3 and TRBJ2-1; tentatively, D is TRBD2 (7 bases). Trimming removed 0 bases from V and 0 bases from J, with 15 bases in between. CDR1 is LGHNA, CDR2 YSLEER, per germline. The CDR3 is 18 residues long. The CDR3 is CASSQDGAGEGSYNEQFF. Here the CDR3 DNA reads TGCGCCAGCAGCCAAGATGGGGCAGGGGAGGGCTCCTACAATGAGCAGTTCTTC.

V and J are TRBV7-2 and TRBJ2-5; TRBD2 is a possible D gene (6 bases). The CDR3 runs 13 residues. Trimming cost V 7 bases and J 2 bases, with 11 bases left between them. CDR1 is SGHTA, CDR2 FQGNSA, per germline. CDR3 region: CASTWGRQETQYF. The CDR3 coding sequence is TGTGCCAGCACCTGGGGGAGGCAAGAGACCCAGTACTTC. The entire variable domain, with the rest obtained from reference TRBV7-2 and TRBJ2-5, is as follows: GAGVSQSPSNKVTEKGKDVELRCDPISGHTALYWYRQSLGQGLEFLIYFQGNSAPDKSGLPSDRFSAERTGGSVSTLTIQRTQQEDSAVYLCASTWGRQETQYFGPGTRLLVL.

The chain recombines TRBV5-6 with TRBJ1-6; D is ambiguous. Trimming cost V 4 bases and J 10 bases, with 9 bases left between them. Germline V CDR1 and CDR2: SGHDT, YYEEEE. The length of the CDR3 is 12 residues. CDR3 coding DNA: TGTGCCAGCAGCCCGGGGAGCTCACCCCTCCACTTT. It yields the protein CASSPGSSPLHF.

The chain joins TRBV9 to TRBJ1-2; TRBD1 matches at 7 bases. This CDR3 is 16 amino acids long. The V gene's germline CDR1 is SGDLS and CDR2 YYNGEE. V shed 4 bases, J shed 2 bases, and the junction held 11 bases outside the gene matches. CDR3 coding DNA: TGTGCCAGCAGCACATCCGGGACAGCCGGGAACTATGGCTACACCTTC. Its protein is CASSTSGTAGNYGYTF.

The genes are TRBV18 and TRBJ1-1, with D unresolved. Germline V gene data show CDR1 as KGHSH and CDR2 as LQKENI. This CDR3 is built from 15 residues. With 5 bases removed from V and 2 bases from J, the gap between germline ends came to 15 bases. DNA for the CDR3: TGTGCCAGCTCAGCCAACCAGGTAGGAAACACTGAAGCTTTCTTT. Protein: CASSANQVGNTEAFF.

V usage is TRBV14 and J usage is TRBJ2-1; TRBD2 aligns across 7 bases. V lost 2 bases and J lost 2; bases outside the gene matches: 21. The V gene's germline CDR1 is SGHDN and CDR2 FVKESK. The CDR3 covers 21 residues. CDR3 region: CASSQFIVRGGSSSPYNEQFF. The CDR3 coding sequence is TGTGCCAGCAGCCAATTCATTGTTCGGGGCGGGAGTAGTTCGCCCTACAATGAGCAGTTCTTC. The full variable domain, its missing parts supplied by reference TRBV14 and TRBJ2-1, is EAGVTQFPSHSVIEKGQTVTLRCDPISGHDNLYWYRRVMGKEIKFLLHFVKESKQDESGMPNNRFLAERTGGTYSTLKVQPAELEDSGVYFCASSQFIVRGGSSSPYNEQFFGPGTRLTVL.

This rearrangement joins TRBV19 to TRBJ1-3; D is ambiguous. This CDR3 comprises 15 residues. Germline V CDR1 and CDR2: LNHDA, SQIVND (reference sequence). The V gene lost 2 bases and the J gene lost 0 bases, with 8 bases spanning the gap. CDR3 DNA sequence: TGTGCCAGTAGTATAACGGGGAGCTCTGGAAACACCATATATTTT. Amino acids: CASSITGSSGNTIYF.

V is TRBV12-3 or TRBV12-4 and J is TRBJ1-2; tentatively, D is TRBD1 (6 bases). Between the trimmed V and J ends, which lost 7 bases and 4 bases, there was a span of 13 bases. The CDR3 length is 13 residues. As DNA, the CDR3 is TGTGCCAGCACCATTGGACAGTCCTATGGCTACACCTTC. Its translation: CASTIGQSYGYTF.

The V and J genes are TRBV4-3 and TRBJ2-3, with D possibly being TRBD1 (5 bases). The CDR3 has 15 residues. Deletions cut 3 bases from V and 2 bases from J, with 12 bases between. The germline V gene encodes CDR1 LGHNA and CDR2 YSLEER. The CDR3 DNA follows: TGCGCCAGCAGCCAGGGGCCCCGTAACACAGATACGCAGTATTTT. Encoded protein: CASSQGPRNTDTQYF.

CDR3 sequence: CASSRDVGAGGPHTDTQYF. The DNA for the CDR3 is TGTGCCAGCAGCCGAGACGTAGGAGCGGGAGGGCCTCACACAGATACGCAGTATTTT. The chain is built from TRBV9 and TRBJ2-3; the match to TRBD2 covers 10 bases. With 4 bases clipped from V and 2 bases from J, the junction kept 16 bases outside the gene matches. CDR1 is SGDLS and CDR2 is YYNGEE in the germline V gene. The CDR3 totals 19 residues.

Only one count was recorded for this clone. The chain combines TRBV2 with TRBJ2-7; no definite D call. Germline values: CDR1 SNHLY, CDR2 FYNNEI. V was clipped by 3 bases and J by 3 bases, with 6 bases between them. The CDR3 consists of 12 residues. Written as DNA, the CDR3 is TGTGCCAGCAGTGAGCGCGACTACGAGCAGTACTTC. As protein: CASSERDYEQYF. The whole variable domain, remainder taken from reference TRBV2 and TRBJ2-7, is EPEVTQTPSHQVTQMGQEVILRCVPISNHLYFYWYRQILGQKVEFLVSFYNNEISEKSEIFDDQFSVERPDGSNFTLKIRSTKLEDSAMYFCASSERDYEQYFGPGTRLTVT.

The chain has TRBV27 and TRBJ1-2; D not certain. The CDR3 has 13 amino acids. Germline V gene data show CDR1 as MNHEY and CDR2 as SMNVEV (reference sequence). Trimming left V 5 bases short and J 5 bases short, with 12 bases between. CDR3 residues: CASSPRGGYGYTF. DNA of the CDR3: TGTGCCAGCAGTCCCCGTGGAGGGTATGGCTACACCTTC.

This chain connects TRBV4-3 to TRBJ2-3, with 9 bases lining up with TRBD2. Germline trimming cut 0 bases from V and 3 bases from J; bases unmatched to any gene: 10. The CDR3 loop spans 18 amino acids. CDR1 is LGHNA, CDR2 YSLEER, per germline. The CDR3 loop reads CASSQDPFPAGGTDTQYF. In DNA form, the CDR3 reads TGCGCCAGCAGCCAAGATCCCTTTCCAGCGGGAGGTACAGATACGCAGTATTTT.

The chain links TRBV6-6 to TRBJ2-1, with TRBD1 matching over 7 bases. The CDR3 has 13 residues. V shed 8 bases, J shed 4 bases, and the junction held 5 bases outside the gene matches. The germline gives CDR1 MNHNY, CDR2 SVGAGI (reference sequence). DNA of the CDR3: TGTGCCAGCGGGACAGACTCTTACAATGAGCAGTTCTTC. Translated: CASGTDSYNEQFF.

V and J are TRBV5-4 and TRBJ2-1; 10 nucleotides match TRBD2. The germline gives CDR1 SGHNT, CDR2 YYREEE (reference sequence). Trimming took 4 bases from V and 0 from J; bases not matched to a gene: 4. The CDR3 runs 16 residues. Here the CDR3 DNA reads TGTGCCAGCAGCGCCTCTAGCGGGGGCTCCTACAATGAGCAGTTCTTC. It translates to CASSASSGGSYNEQFF.

A few counts support this clone. The rearrangement links TRBV5-1 to TRBJ1-5, with 8 bases identical to TRBD1. Germline V CDR1 and CDR2: SGHRS, YFSETQ. The CDR3 is made up of 15 amino acids. J was trimmed by 4 bases and V by 0 bases; bases with no gene match: 3. The CDR3: CASSLAGGLNQPQHF. Written as DNA, the CDR3 is TGCGCCAGCAGCTTGGCAGGGGGCTTAAATCAGCCCCAGCATTTT. The full variable domain, in which reference TRBV5-1 and TRBJ1-5 provide the parts outside the CDR3, is KAGVTQTPRYLIKTRGQQVTLSCSPISGHRSVSWYQQTPGQGLQFLFEYFSETQRNKGNFPGRFSGRQFSNSRSEMNVSTLELGDSALYLCASSLAGGLNQPQHFGDGTRLSIL.

This clone was seen only once. This rearrangement joins TRBV19 to TRBJ2-1; the match to TRBD1 covers 10 bases. Germline values: CDR1 LNHDA, CDR2 SQIVND (reference sequence). J was trimmed by 4 bases and V by 6 bases; bases with no gene match: 6. The CDR3 loop spans 15 amino acids. CDR3 loop: CASSPGTGAYNEQFF. The DNA for the CDR3 is TGTGCCAGTAGCCCCGGGACAGGGGCATACAATGAGCAGTTCTTC. Looking up the rest from reference TRBV19 and TRBJ2-1 gives the full variable domain: DGGITQSPKYLFRKEGQNVTLSCEQNLNHDAMYWYRQDPGQGLRLIYYSQIVNDFQKGDIAEGYSVSREKKESFPLTVTSAQKNPTAFYLCASSPGTGAYNEQFFGPGTRLTVL.

The sample holds a few counts of this clone. The rearrangement uses TRBV3-1 (or the pseudogene TRBV3-2) and TRBJ2-7; 9 bases are shared with TRBD2. J lost 5 bases, V lost 1 base, and 12 bases had no gene match. CDR1 and CDR2 (germline): LGHDT, YNNKEL (reference sequence). The CDR3 loop spans 17 amino acids. The CDR3 spells CASSQVVGTSRVDEQYF. CDR3 in DNA: TGTGCCAGCAGCCAAGTCGTCGGGACTAGCAGGGTTGACGAGCAGTACTTC.

The chain couples TRBV19 to TRBJ2-5, with D tentatively TRBD1 (6 bases). The V end lost 5 bases, the J end lost 1 base, and 20 bases lay between the germline ends. This CDR3 has 17 amino acids. The germline V gene has CDR1 LNHDA and CDR2 SQIVND (reference sequence). CDR3 coding DNA: TGTGCCAGTAGTCCCGATATCTCCGGGACAAGCCAAGAGACCCAGTACTTC. Its protein is CASSPDISGTSQETQYF. The variable domain in full, completed from reference TRBV19 and TRBJ2-5, reads DGGITQSPKYLFRKEGQNVTLSCEQNLNHDAMYWYRQDPGQGLRLIYYSQIVNDFQKGDIAEGYSVSREKKESFPLTVTSAQKNPTAFYLCASSPDISGTSQETQYFGPGTRLLVL.

The chain combines TRBV18 with TRBJ2-7; 10 nucleotides align to TRBD2. This CDR3 is built from 15 residues. V trimming: 6 bases; J trimming: 2 bases; junction bases outside the gene matches: 7. Looked up from germline, CDR1 is KGHSH and CDR2 is LQKENI. The CDR3 coding sequence is TGTGCCAGCTCGTCCGGGACTAGCGAGGCCTACGAGCAGTACGTC. Protein: CASSSGTSEAYEQYV.

The CDR3 sequence is CASSPTGPGAQYF. As DNA, the CDR3 is TGTGCCAGCAGCCCAACGGGCCCCGGGGCCCAGTACTTC. The chain has TRBV5-4 and TRBJ2-5; D is possibly TRBD2 (5 bases). This CDR3 comprises 13 residues. Per the germline V gene, CDR1 is SGHNT and CDR2 is YYREEE (reference sequence). The V and J ends lost 4 bases and 9 bases respectively, with 16 bases between them.

This sequence joins TRBV7-9 and TRBJ1-1, with D perhaps TRBD1 (5 bases). V lost 4 bases and J 1 base, leaving 10 bases between the germline ends. CDR3 length: 14 residues. Germline assignment: CDR1 SEHNR and CDR2 FQNEAQ (reference sequence). The CDR3 loop reads CASSSRAQNTEAFF. The CDR3 bases are TGTGCCAGCAGCTCCAGGGCGCAGAACACTGAAGCTTTCTTT.